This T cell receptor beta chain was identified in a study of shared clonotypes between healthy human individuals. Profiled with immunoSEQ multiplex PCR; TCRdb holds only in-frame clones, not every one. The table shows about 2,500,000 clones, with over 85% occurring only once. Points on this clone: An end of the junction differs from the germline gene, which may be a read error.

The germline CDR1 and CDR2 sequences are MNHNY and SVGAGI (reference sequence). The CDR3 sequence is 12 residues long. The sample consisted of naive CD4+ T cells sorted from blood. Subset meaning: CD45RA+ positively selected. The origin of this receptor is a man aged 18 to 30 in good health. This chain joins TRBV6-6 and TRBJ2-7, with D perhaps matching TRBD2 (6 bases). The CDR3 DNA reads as TGTGCCAGCAGACACCCTCAGGCGGGACTCCTCTTC. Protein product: CASRHPQAGLLF.